One sample yielded the 27 T cell receptor beta chains listed below, sequenced in a study of cytomegalovirus exposure and HLA in healthy donors. Primers: 60 Vbeta forward and 13 Jbeta reverse. Repertoires were generated with immunoSEQ multiplex PCR, while TCRdb's copy carries only in-frame clones and drops some. The repertoire holds some 99,000 clones, with roughly 69% as singletons. Material: PBMCs. The receptors were gathered from a woman in her 70s in good health and CMV-seropositive.

This chain uses TRBV7-6 with TRBJ2-5, with D maybe TRBD1 (5 bases). CDR3 size: 13 residues. Germline lookup yields CDR1 SGHVS and CDR2 FNYEAQ. The ends were cut back, 3 bases at V and 5 bases at J, with 10 bases in the middle. The CDR3 here is CASSFSGYETQYF. CDR3 nucleotides: TGTGCCAGCAGCTTTTCAGGGTACGAGACCCAGTACTTC.

CDR3 region: CASSLLYGQPNTEAFF. The CDR3, as DNA: TGTGCCAGCAGCTTACTGTACGGACAGCCGAACACTGAAGCTTTCTTT. The chain combines TRBV7-8 with TRBJ1-1, with D possibly TRBD1 on 6 matching bases. Trimming took off 2 bases at V and 1 base at J, with 14 bases between the two ends. The CDR3 totals 16 residues. CDR1 SGHVS and CDR2 FQNEAQ come from the germline V gene.

The chain is built from TRBV27 and TRBJ2-7, with D possibly being TRBD1 (7 bases). V gave up 5 bases and J gave up 6 bases, with 20 bases separating them. The germline CDR1 and CDR2 sequences are MNHEY and SMNVEV (reference sequence). The length of the CDR3 is 15 residues. The CDR3 region has the DNA TGTGCCAGCAGTCCAGGGGGGACAGTCCGCCTCGAGCAGTACTTC. This translates into CASSPGGTVRLEQYF.

V and J are TRBV28 and TRBJ1-2, with D perhaps matching TRBD1 (6 bases). V was pared by 8 bases and J by 4 bases, with 11 bases between. This CDR3 has 12 residues. The germline CDR1 and CDR2 sequences are MDHEN and SYDVKM. The CDR3 here is CASVTGLYGYTF. In nucleotides, the CDR3 is TGTGCCAGCGTTACAGGGCTCTATGGCTACACCTTC.

The chain combines TRBV30 with TRBJ2-7, with 7 bases matching TRBD1. J was trimmed by 5 bases and V by 8 bases; bases with no gene match: 9. The CDR3 length is 12 residues. Looked up from germline, CDR1 is GTSNPN and CDR2 is SVGIG (reference sequence). The CDR3 region has the DNA TGTGCCGGAGGAACAGGGGCCCACGAGCAGTACTTC. It is translated as CAGGTGAHEQYF. The whole variable domain, remainder taken from reference TRBV30 and TRBJ2-7, is SQTIHQWPATLVQPVGSPLSLECTVEGTSNPNLYWYRQAAGRGLQLLFYSVGIGQISSEVPQNLSASRPQDRQFILSSKKLLLSDSGFYLCAGGTGAHEQYFGPGTRLTVT.

For this clone: The junction does not match germline at one end; this may be a read error. The chain joins TRBV7-7 to TRBJ2-3; TRBD1 matches at 8 bases. Germline lookup yields CDR1 SSHAT and CDR2 FNYEAQ (reference sequence). The CDR3 is made up of 14 amino acids. This CDR3 reads CASSLQGGTDTQYF. CDR3 bases: TGTGCTAGCAGCTTACAGGGGGGAACAGATACGCAGTATTTT. Using reference TRBV7-7 and TRBJ2-3 for the parts outside the CDR3, the full variable domain is GAGVSQSPRYKVTKRGQDVTLRCDPISSHATLYWYQQALGQGPEFLTYFNYEAQPDKSGLPSDRFSAERPEGSISTLTIQRTEQRDSAMYRCASSLQGGTDTQYFGPGTRLTVL.

This chain joins TRBV10-3 and TRBJ2-2, with a possible D match to TRBD1 (5 bases). With 0 bases removed from V and 1 base from J, the gap between germline ends came to 9 bases. Per germline, CDR1 ENHRY and CDR2 SYGVKD. The CDR3 contains 16 residues. CDR3 bases: TGTGCCATCAGTGAGTCGGGAAGGGGGAACACCGGGGAGCTGTTTTTT. Translating gives CAISESGRGNTGELFF.

A few counts support this clone. The chain carries TRBV4-1 and TRBJ1-1; D unclear. This CDR3 comprises 15 residues. Germline-derived CDR1 and CDR2 are MGHRA and YSYEKL. The V and J ends lost 0 bases and 5 bases respectively, with 13 bases between them. The CDR3 sequence is CASSQDLSLKTEAFF. DNA for the CDR3: TGCGCCAGCAGCCAAGATCTGTCCCTAAAAACTGAAGCTTTCTTT.

The chain uses TRBV4-1 and TRBJ2-1; perhaps TRBD2 as D (5 bases). Germline CDR1 and CDR2: MGHRA and YSYEKL. The V gene lost 11 bases and the J gene lost 7 bases, with 15 bases spanning the gap. The CDR3 covers 12 residues. This chain's CDR3 is CAALSGSNEQFF. The CDR3 DNA is TGCGCCGCCCTGAGTGGGAGTAATGAGCAGTTCTTC.

This clone was seen only a few times. The chain carries TRBV6-1 and TRBJ1-5; TRBD1 matches at 11 bases. Per germline, CDR1 MNHNS and CDR2 SASEGT. The trim removed 7 bases at V and 6 bases at J, leaving 8 bases unmatched. CDR3 length: 15 amino acids. Here the CDR3 DNA reads TGTGCCAGCAATCCCGGACAGGGGGCAGGTCAGCCCCAGCATTTT. Encoded protein: CASNPGQGAGQPQHF.

The chain uses TRBV6-5 and TRBJ2-7, with D maybe TRBD2 (5 bases). This CDR3 is built from 12 residues. Per the germline V gene, CDR1 is MNHEY and CDR2 is SVGAGI. V lost 6 bases and J lost 6, with 12 bases in between. The CDR3 DNA follows: TGTGCCAGCAGCCAAGTAGGGAGCGAGCAGTACTTC. This codes for CASSQVGSEQYF.

The chain recombines TRBV5-8 with TRBJ1-2; 7 nucleotides agree with TRBD1. Germline V lookup: CDR1 SGHTS, CDR2 YDEGEE. The trim removed 4 bases at V and 4 bases at J, leaving 10 bases unmatched. CDR3 length: 15 residues. This chain's CDR3 is CASSPTTGSGYGYTF. In DNA, the CDR3 is TGTGCCAGCAGCCCAACGACAGGGTCGGGCTATGGCTACACCTTC.

The chain links TRBV7-6 to TRBJ1-1, with a possible D match to TRBD1 (5 bases). V lost 2 bases, J lost 3 bases, and 10 bases lay in between. The CDR3 is 14 residues long. From germline, CDR1 is SGHVS and CDR2 FNYEAQ. CDR3 sequence (DNA): TGTGCCAGCAGCTTACAGGGTTCGGACACTGAAGCTTTCTTT. Amino acids: CASSLQGSDTEAFF.

The rearrangement links TRBV5-1 to TRBJ2-1; D possibly corresponds to TRBD2 (6 bases). Germline CDR1 SGHRS, CDR2 YFSETQ. V lost 1 base and J lost 3, with 20 bases in between. The CDR3 totals 18 residues. CDR3 DNA sequence: TGCGCCAGCAGCTTGAGTGGGGGGTTCGGGGGTATCTACAATGAGCAGTTCTTC. As protein: CASSLSGGFGGIYNEQFF.

The J gene is TRBJ2-6, the V gene TRBV5-8; no reliable D call. V was clipped by 2 bases and J by 1 base, with 7 bases between them. The CDR3 covers 15 residues. Germline V gives CDR1 SGHTS, CDR2 YDEGEE. The CDR3 is CASSFPGSGANVLTF. As DNA, the CDR3 is TGTGCCAGCAGCTTCCCCGGGTCTGGGGCCAACGTCCTGACTTTC.

The CDR3 loop reads CASSLRAVSSTDTQYF. Here the CDR3 DNA reads TGTGCCAGCAGCTTACGAGCGGTGTCTAGCACAGATACGCAGTATTTT. V and J are TRBV7-8 and TRBJ2-3, with D possibly TRBD2 on 5 matching bases. The germline V gene has CDR1 SGHVS and CDR2 FQNEAQ. The CDR3 has 16 residues. Deletions cut 2 bases from V and 0 bases from J, with 12 bases between. The full variable domain, rest sourced from reference TRBV7-8 and TRBJ2-3, is GAGVSQSPRYKVAKRGQDVALRCDPISGHVSLFWYQQALGQGPEFLTYFQNEAQLDKSGLPSDRFFAERPEGSVSTLKIQRTQQEDSAVYLCASSLRAVSSTDTQYFGPGTRLTVL.

The chain combines TRBV10-3 with TRBJ1-5; TRBD1 matches at 7 bases. Germline V gene sequence: CDR1 ENHRY, CDR2 SYGVKD. The CDR3 has 16 amino acids. Trimming removed 3 bases from V and 0 bases from J; junction bases left unmatched: 5. Here the CDR3 reads CAISETGDYSNQPQHF. CDR3 sequence (DNA): TGTGCCATCAGTGAAACAGGGGATTATAGCAATCAGCCCCAGCATTTT.

The chain joins TRBV6-6 to TRBJ2-7; D is perhaps TRBD2 (5 bases). This CDR3 spans 15 amino acids. The V end was cut by 4 bases, the J end by 5 bases, with 18 bases between. In germline, CDR1 is MNHNY, CDR2 SVGAGI (reference sequence). CDR3 DNA: TGTGCCAGCAGTTCAGGACTCGCCTCGACCCACGAGCAGTACTTC. This encodes CASSSGLASTHEQYF.

This clone was counted a few times. The chain links TRBV5-6 to TRBJ2-1; 9 positions match TRBD2. The CDR3 has 17 residues. V trimming: 0 bases; J trimming: 10 bases; junction bases outside the gene matches: 14. Germline lookup yields CDR1 SGHDT and CDR2 YYEEEE. This CDR3 is CASSLDRLAGYSREQFF. The DNA for the CDR3 is TGTGCCAGCAGCTTGGACCGGCTAGCGGGGTATTCAAGGGAGCAGTTCTTC. The complete variable domain, with remaining parts taken from reference TRBV5-6 and TRBJ2-1, reads DAGVTQSPTHLIKTRGQQVTLRCSPKSGHDTVSWYQQALGQGPQFIFQYYEEEERQRGNFPDRFSGHQFPNYSSELNVNALLLGDSALYLCASSLDRLAGYSREQFFGPGTRLTVL.

Concerning this clone itself: Sequence at one end of the junction differs from germline and may be a read error. The gene calls are TRBV7-7 and TRBJ2-1; a weak D match, TRBD2 (6 bases). This CDR3 is 15 amino acids long. Germline-derived CDR1 and CDR2 are SSHAT and FNYEAQ (reference sequence). CDR3 protein: CASSPWSGSYNEQFF. Here the CDR3 DNA reads TGTGCTAGCAGCCCTTGGAGCGGGTCCTACAATGAGCAGTTCTTC.

V is TRBV30 and J is TRBJ2-1, with 12 bases aligning to TRBD2. With 0 bases clipped from V and 6 bases from J, the junction kept 9 bases outside the gene matches. Germline-derived CDR1 and CDR2 are GTSNPN and SVGIG (reference sequence). The CDR3 is 17 residues long. As DNA, the CDR3 is TGTGCCTGGAGTGTCTCCCCCCTAGCGGGGGGGCCCAATGAGCAGTTCTTC. Protein sequence: CAWSVSPLAGGPNEQFF.

The CDR3 coding sequence is TGCACCAGCAGCCGCGGAGGGGGGGAGAACACCGGGGAGCTGTTTTTT. Amino acids: CTSSRGGGENTGELFF. The chain recombines TRBV1 with TRBJ2-2; the table assigns TRBD2, which was not confirmed against the DNA. TRBV1 is shown as a pseudogene. CDR3 length: 16 amino acids.

This clone was seen a handful of times. V gene TRBV6-5 combines with J gene TRBJ1-2, with D maybe TRBD1 (5 bases). The germline V gene has CDR1 MNHEY and CDR2 SVGAGI. There are 12 residues in the CDR3. Deletions cut 6 bases from V and 4 bases from J, with 9 bases between. As DNA, the CDR3 is TGTGCCAGCAGATCGGACATCTATGGCTACACCTTC. Amino acids: CASRSDIYGYTF.

This sequence joins TRBV6-1 and TRBJ1-2; the D gene is possibly TRBD1 (6 bases). This CDR3 spans 15 amino acids. Trimming stripped 0 bases from V and 4 bases from J, with 12 bases between. Germline V gene lookup returns CDR1 MNHNS and CDR2 SASEGT. The CDR3 nucleotides read TGTGCCAGCAGTGAAGCACGGGGGGCAAGCTATGGCTACACCTTC. It codes for CASSEARGASYGYTF.

The chain links TRBV7-8 to TRBJ1-6; D possibly corresponds to TRBD1 (6 bases). This CDR3 is built from 15 residues. V was cut by 2 bases and J by 7 bases, with 12 bases left in between. Germline V gene sequence: CDR1 SGHVS, CDR2 FQNEAQ. CDR3 DNA: TGTGCCAGCAGCTTATCCCCGACAGGAAATTCACCCCTCCACTTT. This sequence encodes CASSLSPTGNSPLHF.

The gene calls are TRBV30 and TRBJ1-1, with a tentative D call TRBD1 (6 bases). The V gene's germline CDR1 is GTSNPN and CDR2 SVGIG (reference sequence). Trimming removed 1 base at V and 4 bases at J, with 10 bases between. The CDR3 loop spans 13 amino acids. This CDR3 reads CAWSGQVGTEAFF. The CDR3 DNA is TGTGCCTGGAGTGGACAGGTGGGCACTGAAGCTTTCTTT.

Here the CDR3 reads CASSQNPDSYQPQHF. The CDR3 DNA follows: TGCGCCAGCAGCCAAAACCCCGACAGTTATCAGCCCCAGCATTTT. The J gene is TRBJ1-5, the V gene TRBV10-1; D may be TRBD1 (5 bases). Trimming removed 6 bases from V and 5 bases from J, with 17 bases in between. There are 15 residues in the CDR3. CDR1 WNHNN and CDR2 SYGVQD come from the germline V gene (reference sequence).